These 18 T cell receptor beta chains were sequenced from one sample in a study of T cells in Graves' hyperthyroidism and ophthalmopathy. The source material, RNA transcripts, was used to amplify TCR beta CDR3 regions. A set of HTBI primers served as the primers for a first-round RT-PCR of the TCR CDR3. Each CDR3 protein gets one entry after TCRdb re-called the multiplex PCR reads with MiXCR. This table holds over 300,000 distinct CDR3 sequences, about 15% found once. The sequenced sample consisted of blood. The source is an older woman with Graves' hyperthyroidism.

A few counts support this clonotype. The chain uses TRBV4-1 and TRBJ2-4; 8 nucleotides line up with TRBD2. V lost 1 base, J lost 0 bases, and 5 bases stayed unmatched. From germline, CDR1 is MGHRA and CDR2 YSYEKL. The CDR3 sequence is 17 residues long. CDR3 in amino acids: CASSQGWLAGAKNIQYF. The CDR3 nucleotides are TGCGCCAGCAGCCAAGGTTGGCTAGCGGGAGCCAAAAACATTCAGTACTTC.

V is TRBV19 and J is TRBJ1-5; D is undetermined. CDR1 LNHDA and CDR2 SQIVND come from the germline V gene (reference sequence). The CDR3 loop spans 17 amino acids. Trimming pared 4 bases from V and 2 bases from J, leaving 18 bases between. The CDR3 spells CASSTLWIVKGNQPQHF. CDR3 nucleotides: TGTGCCAGTAGTACCCTCTGGATCGTCAAGGGCAATCAGCCCCAGCATTTT.

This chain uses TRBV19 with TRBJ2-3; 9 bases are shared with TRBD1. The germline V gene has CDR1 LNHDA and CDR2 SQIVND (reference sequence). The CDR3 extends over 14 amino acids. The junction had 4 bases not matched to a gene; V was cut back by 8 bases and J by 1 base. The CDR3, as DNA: TGTGCCAGTGGGACAGGGTATGGCACAGATACGCAGTATTTT. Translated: CASGTGYGTDTQYF.

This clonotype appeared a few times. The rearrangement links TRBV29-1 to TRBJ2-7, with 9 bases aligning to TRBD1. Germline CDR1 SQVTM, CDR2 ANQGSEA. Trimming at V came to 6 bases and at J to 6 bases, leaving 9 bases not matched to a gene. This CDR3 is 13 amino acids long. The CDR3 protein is CSVTTGGGGEQYF. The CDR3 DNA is TGCAGCGTGACGACAGGGGGGGGGGGCGAGCAGTACTTC.

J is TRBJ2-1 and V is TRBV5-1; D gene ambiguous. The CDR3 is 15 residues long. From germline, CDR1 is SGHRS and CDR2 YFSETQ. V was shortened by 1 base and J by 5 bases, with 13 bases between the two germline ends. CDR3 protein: CASSLSPRTDNEQFF. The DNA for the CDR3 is TGCGCCAGCAGCTTGTCTCCCCGGACCGACAATGAGCAGTTCTTC.

The CDR3 sequence is CSALEGAQETQYF. The DNA for the CDR3 is TGCAGCGCCCTGGAGGGGGCACAAGAGACCCAGTACTTC. The chain recombines TRBV29-1 with TRBJ2-5; weak D call: TRBD1 (7 bases). The CDR3 contains 13 residues. Germline CDR1 is SQVTM and CDR2 is ANQGSEA. Trimming removed 7 bases from V and 2 bases from J, with 14 bases in between. The full variable domain, with the rest looked up from reference TRBV29-1 and TRBJ2-5, is SAVISQKPSRDICQRGTSLTIQCQVDSQVTMMFWYRQQPGQSLTLIATANQGSEATYESGFVIDKFPISRPNLTFSTLTVSNMSPEDSSIYLCSALEGAQETQYFGPGTRLLVL.

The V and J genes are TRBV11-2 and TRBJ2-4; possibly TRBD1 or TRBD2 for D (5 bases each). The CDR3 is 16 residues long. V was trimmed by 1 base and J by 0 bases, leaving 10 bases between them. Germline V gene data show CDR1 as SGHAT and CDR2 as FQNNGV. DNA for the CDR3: TGTGCCAGCAGCTTAGGGATGGGGGTAGCCAAAAACATTCAGTACTTC. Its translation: CASSLGMGVAKNIQYF. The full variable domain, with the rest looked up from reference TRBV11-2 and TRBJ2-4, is EAGVAQSPRYKIIEKRQSVAFWCNPISGHATLYWYQQILGQGPKLLIQFQNNGVVDDSQLPKDRFSAERLKGVDSTLKIQPAKLEDSAVYLCASSLGMGVAKNIQYFGAGTRLSVL.

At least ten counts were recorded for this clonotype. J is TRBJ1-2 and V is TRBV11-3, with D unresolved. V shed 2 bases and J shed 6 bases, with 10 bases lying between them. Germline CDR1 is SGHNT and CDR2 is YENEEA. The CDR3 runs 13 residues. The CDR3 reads CASSLLSGNGYTF. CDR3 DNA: TGTGCCAGCAGCTTATTGTCAGGAAATGGCTACACCTTC.

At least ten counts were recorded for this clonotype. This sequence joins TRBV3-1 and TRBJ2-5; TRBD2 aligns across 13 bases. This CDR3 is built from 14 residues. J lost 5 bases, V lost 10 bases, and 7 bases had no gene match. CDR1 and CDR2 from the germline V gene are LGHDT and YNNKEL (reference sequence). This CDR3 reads CAKTSGRTGETQYF. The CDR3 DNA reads TGTGCCAAGACTAGCGGGAGGACGGGGGAGACCCAGTACTTC.

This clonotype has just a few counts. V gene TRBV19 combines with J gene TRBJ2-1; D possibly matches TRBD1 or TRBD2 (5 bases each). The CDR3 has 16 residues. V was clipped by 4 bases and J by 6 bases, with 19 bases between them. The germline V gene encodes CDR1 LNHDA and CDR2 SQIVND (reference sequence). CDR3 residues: CASSTGSGFGANEQFF. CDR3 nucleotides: TGTGCCAGTAGTACCGGATCGGGTTTCGGGGCCAATGAGCAGTTCTTC.

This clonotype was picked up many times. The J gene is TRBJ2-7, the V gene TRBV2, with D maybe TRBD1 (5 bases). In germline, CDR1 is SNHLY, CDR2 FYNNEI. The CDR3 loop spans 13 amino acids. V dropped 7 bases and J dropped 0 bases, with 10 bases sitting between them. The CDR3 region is CASTGQTSYEQYF. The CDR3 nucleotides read TGTGCCAGCACCGGACAAACCTCCTACGAGCAGTACTTC.

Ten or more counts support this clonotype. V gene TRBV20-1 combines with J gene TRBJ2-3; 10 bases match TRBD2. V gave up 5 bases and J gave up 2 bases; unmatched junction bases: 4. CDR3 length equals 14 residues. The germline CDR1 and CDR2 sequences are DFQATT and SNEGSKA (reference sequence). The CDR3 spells CSAPGLADTDTQYF. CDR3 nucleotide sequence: TGCAGTGCTCCAGGACTAGCGGACACAGATACGCAGTATTTT.

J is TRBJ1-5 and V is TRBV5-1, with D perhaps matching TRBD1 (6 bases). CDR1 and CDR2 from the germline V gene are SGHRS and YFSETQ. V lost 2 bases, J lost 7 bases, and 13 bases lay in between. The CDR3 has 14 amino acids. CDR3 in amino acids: CASSLGGTGQPQHF. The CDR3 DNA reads TGCGCCAGCAGCTTAGGGGGGACCGGGCAGCCCCAGCATTTT.

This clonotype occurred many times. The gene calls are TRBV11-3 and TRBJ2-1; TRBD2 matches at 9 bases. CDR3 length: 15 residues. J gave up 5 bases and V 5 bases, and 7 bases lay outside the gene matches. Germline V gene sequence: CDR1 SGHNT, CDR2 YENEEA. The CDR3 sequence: CASSPFSGRDNEQFF. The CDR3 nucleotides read TGTGCCAGCAGCCCTTTTAGCGGGAGAGACAATGAGCAGTTCTTC.

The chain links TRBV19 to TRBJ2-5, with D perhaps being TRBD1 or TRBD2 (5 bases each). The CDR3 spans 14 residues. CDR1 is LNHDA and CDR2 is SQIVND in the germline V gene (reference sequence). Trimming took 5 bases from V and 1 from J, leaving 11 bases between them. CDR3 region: CASSGTHLQETQYF. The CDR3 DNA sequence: TGTGCCAGTAGTGGGACGCATCTCCAAGAGACCCAGTACTTC.

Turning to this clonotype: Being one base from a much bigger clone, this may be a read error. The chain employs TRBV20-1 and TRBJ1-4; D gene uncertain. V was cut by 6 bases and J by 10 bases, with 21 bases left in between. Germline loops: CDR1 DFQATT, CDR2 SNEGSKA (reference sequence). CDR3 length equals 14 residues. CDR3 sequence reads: CSATNRNADGKLFF. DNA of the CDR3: TGCAGTGCCACCAATCGAAATGCCGATGGAAAACTGTTTTTT.

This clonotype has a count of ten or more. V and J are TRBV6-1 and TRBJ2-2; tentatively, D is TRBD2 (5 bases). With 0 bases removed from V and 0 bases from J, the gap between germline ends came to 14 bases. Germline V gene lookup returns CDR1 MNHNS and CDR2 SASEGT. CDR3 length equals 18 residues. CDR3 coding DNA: TGTGCCAGCAGTGAAGCGAGGGTACGGCTTTCGAACACCGGGGAGCTGTTTTTT. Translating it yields CASSEARVRLSNTGELFF.

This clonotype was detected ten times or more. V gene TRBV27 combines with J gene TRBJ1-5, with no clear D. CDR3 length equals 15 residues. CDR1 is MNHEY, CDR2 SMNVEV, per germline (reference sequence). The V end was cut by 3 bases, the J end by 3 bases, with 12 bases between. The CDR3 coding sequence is TGTGCCAGCAGTTTGGGTAGGGTGCCCAATCAGCCCCAGCATTTT. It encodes CASSLGRVPNQPQHF.